This TCR beta chain comes out of a study of shared clonotypes between healthy human individuals. On this clone itself: Its antigen is still unknown.

The CDR3 length is 11 residues. V was clipped by 3 bases and J by 7 bases, with 5 bases between them. CDR1 and CDR2 from the germline V gene are SGHAT and FQNNGV. Donation came from healthy HIV-negative adults that had no recent acute infections or vaccinations. General study findings and limits: In a few donors, around 5.5% of naive CD4 clonotypes appeared in common. The expectation was that sequencing depth would affect clonotype sharing among donors.

Clones were read by immunoSEQ multiplex PCR, and TCRdb kept only the in-frame ones, dropping some. In the table there are around 2.5 million clones, over 85% of which are singletons. The chain links TRBV11-2 to TRBJ2-3; no firm D call. The sequenced sample was naive CD4+ T cells from PBMCs. Described subset: CD45RA+ positively selected. This receptor was taken from a man in his late teens or twenties in good health. Some clones in this sample may be carry-over from other donors' samples. CDR3 loop: CASSFLNTQYF. DNA for the CDR3: TGTGCCAGCAGCTTTTTGAATACGCAGTATTTT.